Below, one T cell receptor beta chain is given with its context. This clonotype was detected only a few times. Its antigen is still unknown. No quality values exist for individual bases; no much larger clone is one base distant. Measured from the cysteine to the phenylalanine, the CDR3 is 13 residues long. Of all the DNA, just the CDR3 is kept, 39 bases in frame from base 1. CDR1 SNHLY and CDR2 FYNNEI were looked up in the germline V gene. V is cut by 1 base and J by 5 bases, and the space between the germline ends is 8 bases. The library relied on 5' RACE. Instrument used: Illumina HiSeq 2500. A second about 7 to 12 cycle PCR used a sample-barcoded 5' primer and a J-beta primer mix. A template-switch 5' adaptor carrying 12 random nucleotides introduced a unique molecular identifier onto each TCR beta cDNA molecule. At least 2.5 million CDR3-containing paired-end reads were obtained from each sample. All of the RNA was converted into first-strand cDNA using the Mint cDNA synthesis kit, with a TRBC-specific oligonucleotide serving as the primer. Following uracil-DNA glycosylase treatment, all cDNA underwent a first 18-cycle PCR with the universal primers M1SS and BC2_uni_R. Per the original workflow: For normalization, 1 million high-quality reads were randomly selected from each sample, with every read carrying a distinct molecular identifier. Reads with shared molecular identifiers were discarded instead of being binned into consensus sequences. MiTCR, with a Q25 quality threshold and the strictest error-elimination algorithm, was used for CDR3 identification, clonotype clustering and error correction. Lower-bound total TCR beta diversity was estimated with a nonparametric unseen species model using Euler transformation. The public reads were run again by TCRdb, first through fastp at Q25 and then through MiXCR, and only productive beta chains were kept. Entries that share a CDR3 protein sequence are merged under the most common genes and DNA. V and J calls and clone size were set by TCRdb, not the authors. Counted in this sample were 720,000 or so distinct CDR3 sequences; approximately 40% of them appeared once. Around 30% of the sample comes from the top ten.

Donors were 40 or so systemically healthy Caucasian individuals from Russia aged roughly 6 to 95 years. About 9.6 milliliters of peripheral blood were collected from each donor into EDTA-treated Vacutainer tubes. Ficoll-Paque density-gradient centrifugation was used to isolate PBMCs, with at least 6.5 million obtained per sample. Trizol reagent was used to extract total RNA from the PBMCs, yielding at least 5.5 micrograms per sample. For every donor, an aliquot of PBMCs went through flow cytometry to measure the percentages of naive CD45RAhigh/CD27high T cells. The sample originates from a study of blood T cells in healthy people across ages (dated by TCRdb to about 2015). About the full investigation: In model experiments, template switching captured about one uniquely barcoded TCR beta cDNA molecule for every two T cells. Using deep sequencing normalized with unique cDNA molecular identifiers, the study measured how TCR beta repertoire diversity changes with age. The donors were split into four age groups: young (average approximately 16 years), middle-aged (roughly 39), aged (more than 55) and long-lived (approximately 80). The study analyzed two additional independent replicas of 1 million unique cDNA reads from the same blood draw for two donors, one aged 18 to 29 and one aged 80 or older. To avoid experimental bias, donors of different ages were randomly spread across the sequencing lanes. General study outcomes and caveats: Estimates of total diversity based on one million sequenced T cells were regarded as lower bounds and as underestimates. Compared with the aged group, more naive CD4+ T cells, fewer expanded clones and increased TCR diversity were shown by the long-lived group, suggesting age selection. A strong correlation was found between observed TCR beta diversity and the percentage of naive T cells measured by flow cytometry. Bulk unsorted PBMC profiling prevented conclusive comparison of naive and antigen-experienced compartments. Because donor CMV infection status was unknown, age-related changes in expanded clonotypes were potentially confounded. As age increased, observed TCR beta diversity per million T cells dropped in a roughly linear way, and a significant reduction was already evident by age about 40.

This TCR was sampled from an elderly man in good health. The sequence joins TRBV2 to TRBJ1-2; a weak D assignment points to TRBD1 (6 bases agree). Sequenced material: blood. The CDR3 protein sequence reads: CASSEVRGYGYTF. The nucleotide sequence reads as follows: TGTGCCAGCAGTGAAGTAAGGGGGTATGGCTACACCTTC.